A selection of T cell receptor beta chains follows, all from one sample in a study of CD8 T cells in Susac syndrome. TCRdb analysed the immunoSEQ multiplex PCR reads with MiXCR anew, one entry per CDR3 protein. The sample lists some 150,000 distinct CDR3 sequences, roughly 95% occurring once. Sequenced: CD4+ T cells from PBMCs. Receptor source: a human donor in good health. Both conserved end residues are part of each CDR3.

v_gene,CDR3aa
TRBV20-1,CSARKTGIIETQYF
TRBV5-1,CASSLEAAPNYGYTF
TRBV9,CASSAVVRLAADEQFF
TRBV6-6,CASSGDRDRAEAFF
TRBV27,CASSLMAGGNTIYF
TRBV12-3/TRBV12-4,CASSPPGGVGYEQYF
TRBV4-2,CASSQLSGTQETQYF
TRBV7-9,CASSFEGQGHQPQHF
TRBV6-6,CASRPPGLQYNEQFF
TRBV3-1,CASSPSGAGGPADTQYF
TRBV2,CASKRGLGYNEQFF
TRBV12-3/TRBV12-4,CASSLGRSYNEQFF
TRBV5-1,CASSPGPGLAGRAQTQYF
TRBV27,CASRDRGRGYQETQYF
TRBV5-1,CASSSGRHLYNMNTEAFF
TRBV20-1,CSAKSPGGSTEAFF
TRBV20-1,CSARTGVGYEQYF
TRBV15,CATSTGLAPSTDTQYF
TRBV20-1,CSARTGTGEREQYF
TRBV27,CASSFSGGFQPQHF
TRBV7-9,CASSLALADTGELFF
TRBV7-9,CASSLAAGHSYNEQFF
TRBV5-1,CASSPPTGGRTEAFF
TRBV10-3,CAISTGPYGYTF
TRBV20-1,CSASHPAPKTYEQYF
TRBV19,CASGEYGYTF
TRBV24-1,CATSDTTGAQETQYF
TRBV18,CASSPTHLAVSNTGELFF
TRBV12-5,CASGLGQGSTDTQYF
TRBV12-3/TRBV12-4,CASSLGPQGASNQPQHF
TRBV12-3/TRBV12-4,CASSEWQGNQPQHF
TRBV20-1,CSASRWEDRDLYEQYF
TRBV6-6,CATTGDRGKGYTF
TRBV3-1,CASSQDPRASYGYTF
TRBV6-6,CASRKREGETQYF
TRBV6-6,CASSVRDRSIQETQYF
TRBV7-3,CASRTQPDTGELFF